Below, one T cell receptor (beta chain) is given with its context. Germline CDR1 is MNHEY and CDR2 is SVGAGI. The CDR3 length is 15 residues. V shed 7 bases and J shed 3 bases, with 17 bases lying between them. These data belong to a study of blood T cells in healthy people across ages. Using a J-beta primer mix together with a sample-barcoded 5' primer, a second PCR was run for roughly 6 to 12 cycles. A 12-random-nucleotide template-switch adaptor tagged each cDNA molecule. Each single sample gave us at least 3 million CDR3-containing paired-end reads. TCRdb redid the calling of the 5' RACE reads with MiXCR, one entry per CDR3 protein. Seen here are around 870,000 distinct CDR3 sequences, around 30% observed once, and the top ten hold 17%.

Sequencing used blood. The clonotype comes from a woman of 80 years or more in good health. This chain links TRBV6-5 with TRBJ2-3; D possibly corresponds to TRBD2 (6 bases). The CDR3 spells CASKPTRDSTDTQYF. CDR3 bases: TGTGCCAGCAAGCCTACTCGGGACTCTACAGATACGCAGTATTTT.